This T cell receptor (beta chain) was sequenced during a study of early T cells in non-severe SARS-CoV-2 infection. Study context: Bulk RNA isolated from unsorted whole blood underwent sequencing; chains were not paired.

Individual cDNA molecules were tagged with unique molecular identifiers. MiXCR, applied by TCRdb to the 5' RACE reads, yields one record per CDR3 protein. There are about 27,000 distinct CDR3 sequences in the sample; around 4.5% occur only once, and roughly 10% lies in the top ten. Looked up from germline, CDR1 is DFQATT and CDR2 is SNEGSKA (reference sequence). The V gene end was trimmed by 3 bases and the J gene end by 4 bases; junction bases not matched to a gene: 18. This CDR3 comprises 18 residues. Study results and caveats: Sequences matched to VDJdb favored anti-spike CD8 responses, while private and CD4 specificities were missed.

This clonotype appeared many times. Its antigen is not identified. The sequenced sample consisted of whole blood. This receptor was obtained from an adult who was a healthcare worker with PCR-confirmed SARS-CoV-2 infection or an uninfected control (not recorded which). The J gene is TRBJ2-5, the V gene TRBV20-1; TRBD2 aligns across 9 bases. CDR3 loop: CSASSAFGTSSLSETQYF. As DNA, the CDR3 is TGCAGTGCTAGTTCTGCGTTCGGGACTAGCTCCTTATCAGAGACCCAGTACTTC.